This T cell receptor beta chain was recovered during a study of T cells expressing NK-cell markers. cDNA encoding TCR beta was synthesized via 5'RACE template switching incorporating UMIs. TCRdb reprocessed the 5' RACE reads and stores each CDR3 protein as one record, lacking DNA. Recorded for this sample: some 450,000 distinct CDR3 sequences. Looked up from germline, CDR1 is MNHEY and CDR2 is SVGEGT. This CDR3 has 15 residues. Sequencing was carried out using blood T cells: a sorted CD56 or NKG2C T cell subset, CD4+ or CD8+ T cells, or bulk PBMC T cells (not recorded which). The receptor was isolated from a woman aged 18-70 years in good health. The V and J genes are TRBV6-2 or TRBV6-3 and TRBJ2-7. The CDR3 here is CASMDGVNNLYEQYF.